The next 29 T cell receptor beta chains were all read from a single sample in a study of T cells in women clearing cervical HPV infection. Sequencing was performed with immunoSEQ multiplex PCR; in TCRdb, only in-frame clones are kept and a portion is missing. The sample table includes about 12,000 clones. The sequenced sample consisted of blood buffy coat. The receptors shown here come from a woman aged 18 to 75 with a cervical HPV16 infection that either progressed to CIN3+ or cleared (not recorded which).

As concerns this clone: The sequence runs out 3 residues before the end of the CDR3; the remainder is reconstructed from the germline J gene. The genes are TRBV20-1 and TRBJ2-1; 7 bases are a match to TRBD1. The V gene's germline CDR1 is DFQATT and CDR2 SNEGSKA (reference sequence). J gave up 1 base and V 0 bases, and 3 bases lay outside the gene matches. The CDR3 consists of 15 residues. The sequenced CDR3 bases are TGCAGTGCTAGAGAACAGGGGATATCCTACAATGAG. It encodes CSAREQGISYNE. The entire CDR3 protein reads CSAREQGISYNEQFF.

CDR3 DNA, as far as it was read: TGTGCCAGCAGTGTACAGGGTTTTAGCAATCAGCCC. This gives the protein CASSVQGFSNQP. The whole CDR3 is CASSVQGFSNQPQHF. The chain employs TRBV6-1 and TRBJ1-5, with D perhaps TRBD1 (6 bases). The read finishes 3 residues shy of the CDR3 end, and the germline J gene is used to complete it. This CDR3 is built from 15 residues. V was clipped by 4 bases and J by 0 bases, with 10 bases between them. Germline V gene data show CDR1 as MNHNS and CDR2 as SASEGT.

On this clone itself: The read ends 3 residues shy of where the CDR3 ends; the end is completed using the germline J gene. The chain uses TRBV20-1 and TRBJ2-1; tentative D call: TRBD2 (6 bases). This CDR3 spans 13 amino acids. Germline CDR1 and CDR2: DFQATT and SNEGSKA (reference sequence). V was trimmed by 3 bases and J by 6 bases, leaving 12 bases between them. The DNA read from the CDR3 is TGCAGTGCTAGGGGGACTGCCGTCAATGAG. Its protein product is CSARGTAVNE. The entire CDR3 protein is CSARGTAVNEQFF.

In regard to this clone: The read is 3 residues too short to cover the CDR3 end, so that end is filled in from the germline J gene. The gene calls are TRBV19 and TRBJ2-7; D is perhaps TRBD1 (5 bases). The CDR3 is 13 residues long. V was trimmed by 6 bases and J by 5 bases, leaving 14 bases between them. From germline, CDR1 is LNHDA and CDR2 SQIVND (reference sequence). The CDR3 bases that were read are TGTGCCAGTAGGGATACCAGGGTCCACGAG. It is translated as CASRDTRVHE. The whole CDR3 sequence is CASRDTRVHEQYF.

The CDR3 is CAWSVRTGRSEKLFF. Incomplete CDR3 DNA: TGTGCCTGGAGTGTACGGACAGGGAGGAGTGAAAAG. The gene calls are TRBV30 and TRBJ2-2; 8 bases match TRBD1. The read comes to an end 3 residues before the CDR3 does, leaving the germline J gene to fill in the end. The CDR3 consists of 15 residues. The germline gives CDR1 GTSNPN, CDR2 SVGIG (reference sequence).

With respect to this clone: The read halts 3 residues ahead of the CDR3 end, with the missing end drawn from the germline J gene. The V gene is TRBV5-4, the J gene TRBJ2-1; possible D gene TRBD1, 6 bases. The CDR3 covers 12 residues. Germline V CDR1 and CDR2: SGHNT, YYREEE (reference sequence). The germline V and J ends were trimmed by 5 bases and 7 bases, with 10 bases remaining between them. The CDR3 bases that were read are TGTGCCAGCAGGGGGGCTCTTAATGAG. Translating gives CASRGALNE. The full CDR3 sequence reads CASRGALNEQFF.

To note about this clone: Read data end 3 residues before the CDR3 end; the end is taken from the germline J gene. The chain employs TRBV10-1 and TRBJ2-3; 7 positions match TRBD2. Germline CDR1 WNHNN, CDR2 SYGVQD (reference sequence). J was trimmed by 3 bases and V by 9 bases; bases with no gene match: 18. The CDR3 covers 17 residues. The CDR3 sequence: CASSPSTGLGFTDTQYF. CDR3 bases read: TGCGCCAGTTCGCCGTCTACCGGACTAGGTTTTACAGATACG.

The CDR3 loop reads CASSPPPGLAGIYETQYF. The sequenced part of the CDR3 DNA is TGCGCCAGCAGCCCACCCCCAGGACTAGCGGGGATCTATGAGACC. The chain recombines TRBV4-1 with TRBJ2-5; 12 bases are a match to TRBD2. With the read ending 3 residues before the CDR3 end, the germline J gene is used to fill in that end. The CDR3 is made up of 18 amino acids. Trimming took 4 bases from V and 5 from J; bases not matched to a gene: 14. Per germline, CDR1 MGHRA and CDR2 YSYEKL.

Partial CDR3 DNA: TGCGCCAGCAGCCTATGGGGACAGGGGGCCGGGAGCAATGAG. Translation gives CASSLWGQGAGSNE. Given in full, the CDR3 is CASSLWGQGAGSNEQFF. The gene calls are TRBV5-1 and TRBJ2-1, with 12 bases matching TRBD1. The CDR3 end is not reached by the read, which stops 3 residues before it; the germline J gene fills it in. V was clipped by 4 bases and J by 6 bases; unmatched bases: 11. Germline V gene data show CDR1 as SGHRS and CDR2 as YFSETQ. The CDR3 has 17 residues. Filled out from reference TRBV5-1 and TRBJ2-1, the complete variable domain reads KAGVTQTPRYLIKTRGQQVTLSCSPISGHRSVSWYQQTPGQGLQFLFEYFSETQRNKGNFPGRFSGRQFSNSRSEMNVSTLELGDSALYLCASSLWGQGAGSNEQFFGPGTRLTVL.

For this clone: The CDR3 extends 3 residues past the end of the read, so its final part is completed from the germline J gene. The chain links TRBV7-9 to TRBJ2-5; D might be TRBD1 (6 bases). Germline V gene data show CDR1 as SEHNR and CDR2 as FQNEAQ (reference sequence). The CDR3 is 14 residues long. The part of the CDR3 DNA that was read is TGTGCCAGCAGCCCCTGGACAGTCACGGATACC. Amino acid sequence: CASSPWTVTDT. The whole CDR3 reads CASSPWTVTDTQYF.

For this clone: The read comes to an end 3 residues before the CDR3 does, leaving the germline J gene to fill in the end. The chain employs TRBV5-4 and TRBJ2-7, with D tentatively TRBD2 (5 bases). The CDR3 is 13 residues long. With 7 bases removed from V and 2 bases from J, the gap between germline ends came to 13 bases. The germline V gene has CDR1 SGHNT and CDR2 YYREEE (reference sequence). CDR3 DNA (partial): TGTGCCAGCGCCACCCTCGGGGCCTACGAG. It specifies CASATLGAYE. In full, the CDR3 is CASATLGAYEQYF. The variable domain in full, completed from reference TRBV5-4 and TRBJ2-7, reads ETGVTQSPTHLIKTRGQQVTLRCSSQSGHNTVSWYQQALGQGPQFIFQYYREEENGRGNFPPRFSGLQFPNYSSELNVNALELDDSALYLCASATLGAYEQYFGPGTRLTVT.

About this clone: The read falls 3 residues short of the CDR3 end, and the missing part is taken from the germline J gene. The genes are TRBV19 and TRBJ2-5, with 10 bases fitting TRBD2. J gave up 5 bases and V 4 bases, and 4 bases lay outside the gene matches. The CDR3 loop spans 14 amino acids. Germline CDR1 reads LNHDA; CDR2 reads SQIVND (reference sequence). This CDR3 reads CASSNSGGAETQYF. Incomplete CDR3 DNA: TGTGCCAGTAGTAACAGCGGGGGGGCCGAGACC.

Remarks on this clone: Read sequence stops 3 residues before the CDR3 end, and the germline J gene provides the missing end. The chain combines TRBV19 with TRBJ1-2; D is possibly TRBD1 (5 bases). In germline, CDR1 is LNHDA, CDR2 SQIVND (reference sequence). CDR3 length: 14 amino acids. The CDR3 spells CASSQGTSTDTYTF. CDR3 bases read: TGTGCCAGTAGTCAGGGTACCAGCACAGATACC. The complete variable domain, with remaining parts taken from reference TRBV19 and TRBJ1-2, reads DGGITQSPKYLFRKEGQNVTLSCEQNLNHDAMYWYRQDPGQGLRLIYYSQIVNDFQKGDIAEGYSVSREKKESFPLTVTSAQKNPTAFYLCASSQGTSTDTYTFGSGTRLTVV.

Regarding this clone: The CDR3 end falls 3 residues outside the read, so it is completed with the germline J gene. This rearrangement joins TRBV4-1 to TRBJ2-2, with TRBD2 matching over 7 bases. This CDR3 comprises 14 residues. Per the germline V gene, CDR1 is MGHRA and CDR2 is YSYEKL. J lost 10 bases, V lost 1 base, and 6 bases had no gene match. Here the CDR3 reads CASSQGEGREELFF. Partial CDR3 DNA: TGCGCCAGCAGCCAAGGGGAGGGGAGAGAGGAG.

Points on this clone: Sequencing ends 3 residues short of the CDR3 end; the germline J gene provides the rest. The V gene is TRBV6-1, the J gene TRBJ2-1; 8 nucleotides line up with TRBD1. Germline assignment: CDR1 MNHNS and CDR2 SASEGT. After removal of 4 bases from V and 3 bases from J, the junction contained 5 bases not matched to a gene. This CDR3 region has 15 residues. This chain's CDR3 is CASSGTGGFYNEQFF. The CDR3 bases that were read are TGTGCCAGCAGTGGCACAGGGGGGTTCTACAATGAG.

Concerning this clone itself: The read is 3 residues too short to cover the CDR3 end, so that end is filled in from the germline J gene. The rearrangement joins TRBV5-1 to TRBJ1-2; TRBD1 matches 7 bases. With V trimmed by 1 base and J by 1 base, 4 bases remained unmatched. This CDR3 comprises 15 residues. Germline assignment: CDR1 SGHRS and CDR2 YFSETQ. CDR3 DNA (partial): TGCGCCAGCAGCTTGACAGGGGTGGGTAACTATGGC. Its protein product is CASSLTGVGNYG. The CDR3 reads in full as CASSLTGVGNYGYTF.

On this clone itself: The read ends 3 residues early relative to the CDR3; the germline J gene fills the gap. V and J are TRBV7-2 and TRBJ2-2, with D perhaps matching TRBD1 (5 bases). Germline CDR1 reads SGHTA; CDR2 reads FQGNSA. This CDR3 comprises 15 residues. Incomplete CDR3 DNA: TGTGCCAGCAGCTTACAACTGTCTGGGGCCAACGTG. Translating gives CASSLQLSGANV. In full, the CDR3 reads CASSLQLSGANVLFF.

Points on this clone: The CDR3 end is not reached by the read, which stops 3 residues before it; the germline J gene fills it in. The chain combines TRBV2 with TRBJ2-5, with 8 bases that match TRBD2. V lost 4 bases to trimming and J lost 5 bases; unmatched junction nucleotides: 6. CDR1 and CDR2 from the germline V gene are SNHLY and FYNNEI. CDR3 size: 14 residues. The sequenced CDR3 bases are TGTGCCAGCAGTGGAGGGCGGGGGGTGGAGACC. Residues: CASSGGRGVET. The CDR3 reads in full as CASSGGRGVETQYF.

As concerns this clone: Read data end 3 residues before the CDR3 end; the end is taken from the germline J gene. This sequence joins TRBV18 and TRBJ2-2, with TRBD1 matching over 7 bases. The CDR3 contains 15 residues. Germline V CDR1 and CDR2: KGHSH, LQKENI. The sequenced CDR3 bases are TGTGCCAGCTCGTCAGACAGGGTAGAGAGTTCACCG. Protein sequence: CASSSDRVESSP. The whole CDR3 sequence reads CASSSDRVESSPLFF.

In regard to this clone: Coverage ceases 3 residues before the CDR3 finishes, and the germline J gene fills in the end. The rearrangement uses TRBV5-6 and TRBJ2-1, with D tentatively TRBD2 (7 bases). CDR1 SGHDT and CDR2 YYEEEE come from the germline V gene. There are 13 residues in the CDR3. Trimming stripped 2 bases from V and 7 bases from J, with 10 bases between. CDR3: CASSFGGANEQFF. CDR3 DNA (partial): TGTGCCAGCAGCTTTGGGGGGGCTAATGAG.

Concerning this clone: The read gets to within 3 residues of the CDR3 end, and the germline J gene fills in the rest. V gene TRBV7-2 combines with J gene TRBJ2-7; maybe TRBD1 (6 bases). This CDR3 comprises 15 residues. The V end lost 1 base, the J end lost 3 bases, and 13 bases lay between the germline ends. Germline values: CDR1 SGHTA, CDR2 FQGNSA. The CDR3 sequence is CASSLGDTPVYEQYF. CDR3 bases read: TGTGCCAGCAGCTTAGGGGACACCCCCGTCTACGAG.

The sequenced CDR3 bases are TGCGCCAGCAGCTTGGGGGTTAGCGGGGGTGAAGAGACC. This gives the protein CASSLGVSGGEET. The whole CDR3 sequence reads CASSLGVSGGEETQYF. V usage is TRBV5-1 and J usage is TRBJ2-5; 9 nucleotides agree with TRBD2. Read coverage stops 3 residues before the CDR3 terminus; the germline J gene supplies the remainder. Germline trimming cut 0 bases from V and 3 bases from J; bases unmatched to any gene: 6. Germline CDR1 and CDR2: SGHRS and YFSETQ. This CDR3 is built from 16 residues.

Comment on this clone: Read data end 3 residues before the CDR3 end; the end is taken from the germline J gene. J is TRBJ2-1 and V is TRBV4-1; 8 bases line up with TRBD2. Trimming took 2 bases from V and 1 from J; bases not matched to a gene: 4. Germline V CDR1 and CDR2: MGHRA, YSYEKL. The CDR3 is made up of 16 amino acids. The sequenced CDR3 bases are TGCGCCAGCAGCCAACCTACTAGCGGTTCCTACAATGAG. It translates to CASSQPTSGSYNE. The full CDR3 protein reads CASSQPTSGSYNEQFF.

As for this clone: The read halts 3 residues ahead of the CDR3 end, with the missing end drawn from the germline J gene. The chain employs TRBV7-2 and TRBJ2-5; 10 nucleotides agree with TRBD2. V lost 6 bases, J lost 5 bases, and 6 bases stayed unmatched. CDR1 is SGHTA and CDR2 is FQGNSA in the germline V gene. The CDR3 has 14 residues. CDR3 bases read: TGTGCCAGCAGTTCGCATAGCGGGGGGGAGACC. Translating it yields CASSSHSGGET. The whole CDR3 is CASSSHSGGETQYF. Complete variable domain (other parts from reference TRBV7-2 and TRBJ2-5): GAGVSQSPSNKVTEKGKDVELRCDPISGHTALYWYRQSLGQGLEFLIYFQGNSAPDKSGLPSDRFSAERTGGSVSTLTIQRTQQEDSAVYLCASSSHSGGETQYFGPGTRLLVL.

CDR3 sequence: CASRPDSYEQYF. Partial CDR3 DNA: TGTGCCAGCAGACCCGACAGCTACGAG. The V and J genes are TRBV6-2 or TRBV6-3 and TRBJ2-7; D possibly corresponds to TRBD1 (5 bases). The CDR3 is cut off 3 residues early in the read; its end comes from the germline J gene. Germline assignment: CDR1 MNHEY and CDR2 SVGEGT. The ends were cut back, 6 bases at V and 3 bases at J, with 9 bases in the middle. The CDR3 length is 12 residues.

This clone is identified as medium-sized (0.01 to 0.1%) from frequency. Read data end 3 residues before the CDR3 end; the end is taken from the germline J gene. This rearrangement joins TRBV7-8 to TRBJ1-1; TRBD1 is a possible D gene (5 bases). CDR1 and CDR2 from the germline V gene are SGHVS and FQNEAQ. The CDR3 has 14 amino acids. CDR3 DNA, as far as it was read: TGTGCCAGCAGCCAGCAGGGTTCGGCCGCCGAG. This translates into CASSQQGSAAE. The complete CDR3 reads CASSQQGSAAEAFF.

Turning to this clone: The read ends 3 residues before the CDR3 terminus; that terminus is restored from the germline J gene. The V gene is TRBV5-4, the J gene TRBJ1-4; weak D call: TRBD1 (6 bases). CDR3 length: 16 residues. In germline, CDR1 is SGHNT, CDR2 YYREEE (reference sequence). The CDR3 is CASSWGVGAGANVLFF. CDR3 DNA, as far as it was read: TGTGCCAGCAGCTGGGGCGTGGGGGCTGGGGCCAACGTA.

Turning to this clone: The read ends 3 residues before the CDR3 terminus; that terminus is restored from the germline J gene. The chain carries TRBV20-1 and TRBJ2-1; 8 bases are shared with TRBD2. Germline V gene sequence: CDR1 DFQATT, CDR2 SNEGSKA (reference sequence). The CDR3 extends over 12 amino acids. V lost 5 bases, J lost 8 bases, and 5 bases stayed unmatched. Incomplete CDR3 DNA: TGCAGTGCTCGGCTAGCGGGCTATGAG. It yields the protein CSARLAGYE. The CDR3 as a whole reads CSARLAGYEQFF.

This clone is identified as medium-sized from frequency. The read stops 3 residues short of the end of the CDR3; the missing end is completed from the germline J gene. The chain couples TRBV29-1 to TRBJ2-5; 8 nucleotides match TRBD2. J lost 5 bases, V lost 7 bases, and 6 bases had no gene match. Germline CDR1 and CDR2: SQVTM and ANQGSEA. This CDR3 contains 12 residues. The part of the CDR3 DNA that was read is TGCAGCGCCCGGGGGGGCTCGGAGACC. It encodes CSARGGSET. The complete CDR3 reads CSARGGSETQYF. Looking up the rest from reference TRBV29-1 and TRBJ2-5 gives the full variable domain: SAVISQKPSRDICQRGTSLTIQCQVDSQVTMMFWYRQQPGQSLTLIATANQGSEATYESGFVIDKFPISRPNLTFSTLTVSNMSPEDSSIYLCSARGGSETQYFGPGTRLLVL.